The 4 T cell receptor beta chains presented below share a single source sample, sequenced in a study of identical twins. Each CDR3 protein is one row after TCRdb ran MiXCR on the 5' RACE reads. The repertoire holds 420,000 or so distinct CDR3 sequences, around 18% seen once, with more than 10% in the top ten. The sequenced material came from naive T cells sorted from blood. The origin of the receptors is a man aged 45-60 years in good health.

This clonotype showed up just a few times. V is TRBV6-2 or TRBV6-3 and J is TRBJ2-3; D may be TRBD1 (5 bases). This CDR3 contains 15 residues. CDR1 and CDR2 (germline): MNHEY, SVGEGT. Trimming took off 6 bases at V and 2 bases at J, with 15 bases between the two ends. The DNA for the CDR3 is TGTGCCAGCAGCCTCGCCCTAGGACACACAGATACGCAGTATTTT. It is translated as CASSLALGHTDTQYF.

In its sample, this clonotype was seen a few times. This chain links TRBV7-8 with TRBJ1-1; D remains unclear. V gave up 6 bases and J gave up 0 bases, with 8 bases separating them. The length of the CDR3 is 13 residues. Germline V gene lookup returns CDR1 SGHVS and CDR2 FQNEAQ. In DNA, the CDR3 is TGTGCCAGCAGGGTAAACCTGAACACTGAAGCTTTCTTT. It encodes CASRVNLNTEAFF.

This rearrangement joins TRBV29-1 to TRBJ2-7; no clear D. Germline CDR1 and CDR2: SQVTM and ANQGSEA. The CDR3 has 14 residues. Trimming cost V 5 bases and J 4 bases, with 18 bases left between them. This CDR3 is CSVLAPESLYEQYF. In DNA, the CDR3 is TGCAGCGTTTTGGCCCCTGAGAGTCTTTACGAGCAGTACTTC.

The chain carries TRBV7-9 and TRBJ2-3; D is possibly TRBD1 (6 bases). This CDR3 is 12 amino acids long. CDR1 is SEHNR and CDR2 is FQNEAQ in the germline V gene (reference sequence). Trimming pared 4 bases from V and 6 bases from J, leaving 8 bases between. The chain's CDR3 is CASSYRVDTQYF. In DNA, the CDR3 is TGTGCCAGCAGCTACAGGGTGGATACGCAGTATTTT.